The present T cell receptor beta chain was sequenced within a study of blood T cell repertoires in COVID-19. Study information: The origin of the acute and convalescent COVID-19 samples was the United States, Italy and Spain. PBMCs, B-cell-depleted T cells, or T cells were the source of the cDNA or gDNA that made up the material.

Germline-derived CDR1 and CDR2 are MDHEN and SYDVKM. The CDR3 runs 15 residues. The trim removed 5 bases at V and 4 bases at J, leaving 7 bases unmatched. Original processing methods: The authors estimated nucleated cell counts from reference gene primer amplification. Sequencing was performed with immunoSEQ multiplex PCR; in TCRdb, only in-frame clones are kept and a portion is missing. V and J calls and clone size are copied from that table; D and trimming were computed from the DNA. The profile shows about 240,000 clones, just under 85% of them singletons. The chain joins TRBV28 to TRBJ2-1; TRBD2 agrees at 8 bases. The TCR was taken from a woman of 80 years or more with acute or convalescent COVID-19. Material for sequencing was peripheral blood. CDR3 amino acids: CASSLSGEGYNEQFF. The CDR3 region has the DNA TGTGCCAGCAGTCTTAGCGGGGAAGGGTACAATGAGCAGTTCTTC.